The 31 T cell receptor beta chains in this list originate from one sample, sequenced in a study of blood T cell repertoires in COVID-19. Clones were read by immunoSEQ multiplex PCR, and TCRdb kept only the in-frame ones, dropping some. The profile shows roughly 40,000 clones, approximately 90% of them singletons. The specimen was peripheral blood. Receptor source: a human donor in a cohort sampled during active COVID-19.

This clone was seen only once. The chain recombines TRBV6-5 with TRBJ2-7; 7 bases are shared with TRBD1. The CDR3 spans 15 residues. Looked up from germline, CDR1 is MNHEY and CDR2 is SVGAGI. The V and J ends lost 5 bases and 0 bases, in that order; junction bases with no gene match: 7. CDR3 region: CASSPEQGFSYEQYF. CDR3 nucleotide sequence: TGTGCCAGCAGTCCCGAACAGGGGTTCTCCTACGAGCAGTACTTC.

The J gene is TRBJ2-5, the V gene TRBV10-3; 7 bases are shared with TRBD1. CDR1 is ENHRY, CDR2 SYGVKD, per germline. Trimming took 4 bases from V and 2 from J; bases not matched to a gene: 7. This CDR3 comprises 15 residues. CDR3 sequence: CAISVLNRGQETQYF. As DNA, the CDR3 is TGTGCCATCAGTGTCTTAAACAGGGGACAAGAGACCCAGTACTTC.

In this sample, this clone turned up once. The CDR3 sequence: CASSQVGTAAKLFF. The CDR3, as DNA: TGCGCCAGCAGCCAAGTAGGGACAGCAGCAAAACTGTTTTTT. V gene TRBV4-1 combines with J gene TRBJ1-4; 7 nucleotides align to TRBD1. This CDR3 has 14 residues. Losses at the gene ends were 1 base for V and 10 bases for J; bases not matched to a gene: 6. Germline V gives CDR1 MGHRA, CDR2 YSYEKL.

This clone showed up just a few times. This chain joins TRBV5-1 and TRBJ1-6; D is possibly TRBD1 (5 bases). CDR1 SGHRS and CDR2 YFSETQ come from the germline V gene. The CDR3 consists of 17 residues. Trimming removed 5 bases from V and 1 base from J, with 16 bases in between. CDR3 nucleotides: TGCGCCAGCAGTCCCAGAAAGGCAGGGTCCTATAATTCACCCCTCCACTTT. This encodes CASSPRKAGSYNSPLHF.

This clone is labeled as medium-sized (0.01 to 0.1%). J is TRBJ2-2 and V is TRBV5-5; 8 bases fit TRBD1. The V gene end was trimmed by 5 bases and the J gene end by 2 bases; junction bases not matched to a gene: 11. Germline values: CDR1 SGHKS, CDR2 YYEKEE (reference sequence). The CDR3 is made up of 17 amino acids. The CDR3 protein is CASSFRGLAGNTGELFF. The CDR3 DNA reads TGTGCCAGCAGTTTCAGGGGGCTAGCTGGTAACACCGGGGAGCTGTTTTTT.

V and J are TRBV6-1 and TRBJ2-1; tentative D call: TRBD2 (6 bases). The CDR3 is 19 residues long. V gave up 4 bases and J gave up 0 bases, with 22 bases separating them. Germline CDR1 MNHNS, CDR2 SASEGT. The CDR3 protein is CASSAQTTKLASSYNEQFF. The CDR3 DNA sequence: TGTGCCAGCAGTGCGCAAACAACGAAACTAGCATCCTCCTACAATGAGCAGTTCTTC.

This chain joins TRBV5-6 and TRBJ2-1; D is unresolved. The CDR3 covers 13 residues. V lost 2 bases, J lost 7 bases, and 10 bases lay in between. Looked up from germline, CDR1 is SGHDT and CDR2 is YYEEEE. CDR3 nucleotide sequence: TGTGCCAGCAGCTTCGAGTCGAGGAATGAGCAGTTCTTC. The encoded protein is CASSFESRNEQFF.

The gene calls are TRBV27 and TRBJ1-4; D possibly corresponds to TRBD1 (6 bases). The CDR3 runs to 16 residues. Germline lookup yields CDR1 MNHEY and CDR2 SMNVEV (reference sequence). Trimming removed 5 bases from V and 4 bases from J, with 17 bases in between. The CDR3 region has the DNA TGTGCCAGCAGTCCTTCCCGGGACATGGGTAATGAAAAACTGTTTTTT. Amino acids: CASSPSRDMGNEKLFF.

V is TRBV11-2 and J is TRBJ2-1, with D possibly matching TRBD2 (7 bases). The CDR3 sequence is 19 residues long. Trimming removed 0 bases from V and 0 bases from J, with 18 bases in between. Germline V gives CDR1 SGHAT, CDR2 FQNNGV. CDR3: CASSLDSAGATSSYNEQFF. In DNA, the CDR3 is TGTGCCAGCAGCTTAGACTCCGCGGGGGCCACGAGCTCCTACAATGAGCAGTTCTTC. Full variable domain (outside the CDR3, taken from reference TRBV11-2 and TRBJ2-1): EAGVAQSPRYKIIEKRQSVAFWCNPISGHATLYWYQQILGQGPKLLIQFQNNGVVDDSQLPKDRFSAERLKGVDSTLKIQPAKLEDSAVYLCASSLDSAGATSSYNEQFFGPGTRLTVL.

This clone was found a few times. The chain couples TRBV2 to TRBJ1-6, with TRBD1 matching over 11 bases. The germline V gene encodes CDR1 SNHLY and CDR2 FYNNEI. This CDR3 region has 14 residues. V gave up 4 bases and J gave up 13 bases; unmatched junction bases: 6. CDR3: CASSAGQGVFPLHF. The CDR3 nucleotides are TGTGCCAGCAGTGCGGGACAGGGGGTGTTTCCCCTCCACTTT.

The chain recombines TRBV2 with TRBJ2-3, with D possibly matching TRBD2 (5 bases). The CDR3 consists of 16 residues. The germline V and J ends were trimmed by 6 bases and 7 bases, with 23 bases remaining between them. Germline CDR1 SNHLY, CDR2 FYNNEI. The CDR3 loop is CASSANRGSESNTQYF. As DNA, the CDR3 is TGTGCCAGCAGCGCAAACCGAGGGTCAGAGTCAAATACGCAGTATTTT.

The chain combines TRBV3-1 (or the pseudogene TRBV3-2) with TRBJ1-3; TRBD1 might be the D (6 bases). The ends were cut back, 0 bases at V and 3 bases at J, with 9 bases in the middle. Germline V gives CDR1 LGHDT, CDR2 YNNKEL (reference sequence). The CDR3 consists of 15 residues. Here the CDR3 reads CASSQDAQGGNTIYF. CDR3 sequence (DNA): TGTGCCAGCAGCCAAGATGCACAGGGTGGAAACACCATATATTTT.

The V and J genes are TRBV5-4 and TRBJ2-7, with TRBD1 matching over 8 bases. Trimming took 4 bases from V and 3 from J; bases not matched to a gene: 6. Germline V gene data show CDR1 as SGHNT and CDR2 as YYREEE (reference sequence). This CDR3 contains 14 residues. CDR3 amino acids: CASSKDRDDYEQYF. Here the CDR3 DNA reads TGTGCCAGCAGCAAGGACAGGGACGACTACGAGCAGTACTTC.

The chain has TRBV9 and TRBJ2-6; possibly TRBD2 for D (6 bases). The V gene lost 3 bases and the J gene lost 0 bases, with 16 bases spanning the gap. The length of the CDR3 is 18 residues. Germline CDR1 SGDLS, CDR2 YYNGEE. As DNA, the CDR3 is TGTGCCAGCAGCGGGGTTCCGCGGGGAAGCTCTGGGGCCAACGTCCTGACTTTC. It yields the protein CASSGVPRGSSGANVLTF.

A single count supports this clone. The V gene is TRBV18, the J gene TRBJ2-1, with D possibly TRBD2 on 5 matching bases. The V gene's germline CDR1 is KGHSH and CDR2 LQKENI. V was clipped by 3 bases and J by 9 bases, with 15 bases between them. The length of the CDR3 is 14 residues. CDR3 loop: CASSPPGISGEQFF. The CDR3, as DNA: TGTGCCAGCTCACCTCCCGGGATTTCGGGTGAGCAGTTCTTC.

The gene calls are TRBV28 and TRBJ2-7, with TRBD2 identical over 7 bases. CDR1 is MDHEN and CDR2 is SYDVKM in the germline V gene. The V segment lost 6 bases and the J segment 0 bases; nucleotides outside the gene matches: 2. This CDR3 region has 13 residues. CDR3 nucleotide sequence: TGTGCCAGCAGCCCGGGGGGCTCCTACGAGCAGTACTTC. As protein: CASSPGGSYEQYF.

DNA of the CDR3: TGTGCCAGTAGTATGGGACGGGGTAGCGGGGGAGCAGATACGCAGTATTTT. This codes for CASSMGRGSGGADTQYF. The chain employs TRBV19 and TRBJ2-3, with TRBD2 identical over 9 bases. Trimming at V came to 3 bases and at J to 4 bases, leaving 11 bases not matched to a gene. The CDR3 loop spans 17 amino acids. Germline assignment: CDR1 LNHDA and CDR2 SQIVND (reference sequence).

The V gene is TRBV9, the J gene TRBJ2-3, with 11 bases lining up with TRBD1. Germline CDR1 SGDLS, CDR2 YYNGEE. The CDR3 covers 17 residues. V shed 3 bases and J 6 bases; nucleotides not matched to a gene: 12. The CDR3 DNA reads as TGTGCCAGCAGCGCCAAAGACGGGACAGGGGGTTTGGATACGCAGTATTTT. This gives the protein CASSAKDGTGGLDTQYF.

This chain's CDR3 is CASSSTTGTDTQYF. For the CDR3, the DNA is TGTGCCAGCAGCTCCACGACTGGCACAGATACGCAGTATTTT. The chain carries TRBV5-4 and TRBJ2-3; D uncertain. V was pared by 3 bases and J by 1 base, with 9 bases between. This CDR3 comprises 14 residues. Per germline, CDR1 SGHNT and CDR2 YYREEE (reference sequence).

CDR3 coding DNA: TGTGCCAGCAGCCCCCTATCTCGGCAGGGGGGCTACGAGCAGTACTTC. It specifies CASSPLSRQGGYEQYF. V gene TRBV11-2 combines with J gene TRBJ2-7; weak D call: TRBD1 (7 bases). Germline V lookup: CDR1 SGHAT, CDR2 FQNNGV. The CDR3 totals 16 residues. Trimming removed 5 bases at V and 3 bases at J, with 20 bases between.

The V call is TRBV3-1 (or the pseudogene TRBV3-2), the J call TRBJ1-5; no clear D. Germline CDR1 and CDR2: LGHDT and YNNKEL (reference sequence). The CDR3 totals 13 residues. V gave up 0 bases and J gave up 10 bases, with 10 bases separating them. DNA for the CDR3: TGTGCCAGCAGCCAAGATGGCACCCGACCCCAGCATTTT. This sequence encodes CASSQDGTRPQHF.

By frequency in the sample, this clone is medium-sized (0.01 to 0.1%). The V gene is TRBV29-1, the J gene TRBJ1-2, with TRBD1 identical over 7 bases. V lost 6 bases and J lost 10; bases outside the gene matches: 8. Germline V gene lookup returns CDR1 SQVTM and CDR2 ANQGSEA. CDR3 length equals 11 residues. Here the CDR3 reads CSVTKDRAYTF. CDR3 nucleotide sequence: TGCAGCGTGACCAAAGACAGGGCCTACACCTTC.

This chain uses TRBV6-5 with TRBJ1-1, with D uncertain. The ends were cut back, 6 bases at V and 1 base at J, with 9 bases in the middle. Germline assignment: CDR1 MNHEY and CDR2 SVGAGI. The length of the CDR3 is 13 residues. The CDR3 protein is CASSPRANTEAFF. CDR3 DNA sequence: TGTGCCAGCAGCCCGCGGGCGAACACTGAAGCTTTCTTT.

This clone was found once. The same CDR3 can be traced to other DNA sequences in this sample. The chain uses TRBV6-1 and TRBJ2-3; the match to TRBD2 covers 7 bases. CDR3 length equals 15 residues. V shed 0 bases, J shed 10 bases, and the junction held 10 bases outside the gene matches. Germline V CDR1 and CDR2: MNHNS, SASEGT. This CDR3 is CASSEAIASGLSQYF. CDR3 nucleotides: TGTGCCAGCAGTGAAGCGATCGCTAGCGGTCTTTCGCAGTATTTT.

V gene TRBV5-1 combines with J gene TRBJ2-1; D is unclear. Germline loops: CDR1 SGHRS, CDR2 YFSETQ. Deletions cut 1 base from V and 9 bases from J, with 5 bases between. The CDR3 contains 11 residues. CDR3 nucleotide sequence: TGCGCCAGCAGCTTGAGAGTTGAGCAGTTCTTC. Residues: CASSLRVEQFF.

V usage is TRBV2 and J usage is TRBJ1-2, with TRBD1 matching over 11 bases. Unmatched junction bases numbered 12, after V lost 10 bases and J lost 2 bases. This CDR3 region has 16 residues. Looked up from germline, CDR1 is SNHLY and CDR2 is FYNNEI. Written as DNA, the CDR3 is TGTGCCATTCTCCCGGGGACAGGGGGTGGGAACTATGGCTACACCTTC. Protein product: CAILPGTGGGNYGYTF.

V is TRBV13 and J is TRBJ2-7, with 8 bases that match TRBD2. The junction had 5 bases not matched to a gene; V was cut back by 5 bases and J by 5 bases. The CDR3 length is 13 residues. CDR1 and CDR2 (germline): PRHDT, FYEKMQ (reference sequence). The CDR3 DNA sequence: TGTGCCAGCAGCAGGGGACTAGTCAACGAGCAGTACTTC. Translating gives CASSRGLVNEQYF.

The chain has TRBV28 and TRBJ1-5; maybe TRBD1 (5 bases). Looked up from germline, CDR1 is MDHEN and CDR2 is SYDVKM. The CDR3 runs 14 residues. Trimming shortened V by 7 bases and J by 5 bases, and 15 bases separated the two germline ends. The CDR3 sequence: CASTLRGLYQPQHF. The DNA of the CDR3 is TGTGCCAGCACCTTAAGGGGTCTGTATCAGCCCCAGCATTTT.

The rearrangement links TRBV21-1 to TRBJ1-2; TRBD1, the table's D call, was not compared with the DNA. TRBV21-1 is a recognized pseudogene. This CDR3 is built from 13 residues. In DNA, the CDR3 is TGTGCCAGCACCCCGACAGGGTTGGATGGCTACACCTTC. This gives the protein CASTPTGLDGYTF.

There are a few counts of this clone. The chain is built from TRBV27 and TRBJ2-1, with a tentative D call TRBD1 (6 bases). The CDR3 is 14 residues long. Trimming left V 4 bases short and J 5 bases short, with 12 bases between. CDR1 and CDR2 (germline): MNHEY, SMNVEV (reference sequence). CDR3 sequence (DNA): TGTGCCAGCAGTTCCATTCCAGGGGACAATGAGCAGTTCTTC. Encoded protein: CASSSIPGDNEQFF.

This clone was seen a single time. J is TRBJ1-1 and V is TRBV6-2 or TRBV6-3; 7 bases are a match to TRBD1. This CDR3 region has 15 residues. Unmatched junction bases numbered 9, after V lost 5 bases and J lost 3 bases. Germline values: CDR1 MNHEY, CDR2 SVGEGT. The CDR3 loop is CASSPRDSRYTEAFF. Written as DNA, the CDR3 is TGTGCCAGCAGTCCCCGGGACAGTAGATACACTGAAGCTTTCTTT.